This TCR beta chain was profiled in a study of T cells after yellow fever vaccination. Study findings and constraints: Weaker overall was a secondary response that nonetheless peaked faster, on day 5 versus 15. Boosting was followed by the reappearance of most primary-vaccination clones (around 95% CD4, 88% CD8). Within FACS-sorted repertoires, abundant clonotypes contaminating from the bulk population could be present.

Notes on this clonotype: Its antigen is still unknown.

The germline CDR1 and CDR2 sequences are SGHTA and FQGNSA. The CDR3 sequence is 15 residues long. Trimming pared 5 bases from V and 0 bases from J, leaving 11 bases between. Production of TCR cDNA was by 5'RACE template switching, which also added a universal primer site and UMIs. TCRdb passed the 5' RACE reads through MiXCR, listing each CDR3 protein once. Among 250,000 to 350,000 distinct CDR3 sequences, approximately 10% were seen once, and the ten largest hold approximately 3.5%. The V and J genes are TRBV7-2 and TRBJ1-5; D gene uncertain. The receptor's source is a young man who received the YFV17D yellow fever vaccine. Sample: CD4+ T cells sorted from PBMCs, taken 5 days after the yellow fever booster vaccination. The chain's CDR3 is CASSLDDYSNQPQHF. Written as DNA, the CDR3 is TGTGCCAGCAGCCTCGACGATTATAGCAATCAGCCCCAGCATTTT.